This is a list of T cell receptor beta chains from one sample in a study of blood T cell repertoires in COVID-19. The method was immunoSEQ multiplex PCR; TCRdb's version includes in-frame clones alone and lacks a portion of them. The repertoire holds a few hundred thousand clones, with approximately 80% as singletons. Sequenced input: peripheral blood. These receptors were taken from an elderly woman with acute or convalescent COVID-19. Each CDR3 is given with its conserved first and last residue. Only part of the rows carry a size: once, few, many, or a class if the clone is expanded.

v_call	j_call	clone_size	cdr3_aa
TRBV19	TRBJ1-1	once	CASSPVGQGGTEAFF
TRBV7-9	TRBJ2-7	.	CASSFYAGKPSEQYF
TRBV27	TRBJ1-2	.	CASSTQGDGYTF
TRBV6-5	TRBJ1-1	.	CASSYSEPNTEAFF
TRBV28	TRBJ2-7	few	CASRGGREDPYEQYF
TRBV9	TRBJ2-7	once	CASSVGLLAGGTYEQYF
TRBV10-3	TRBJ2-2	.	CAIRGTGETGELFF
TRBV5-8	TRBJ2-2	.	CASSLSSGSITGELFF
TRBV30	TRBJ1-4	.	CAWSDGQYRGEKLFF
TRBV18	TRBJ2-2	.	CASSPLTGGQGTGELFF
TRBV7-9	TRBJ2-7	.	CASRESTWSYEQYF
TRBV10-3	TRBJ2-3	.	CAISESGGNTDTQYF
TRBV30	TRBJ2-1	.	CAWCKESGNSHEQFF
TRBV6-5	TRBJ2-1	.	CASSFAGGKGNEQFF
TRBV3-1/TRBV3-2	TRBJ1-2	.	CASSQVPRGDGYTF
TRBV7-9	TRBJ1-6	few	CASSLGAGVNSPLHF
TRBV19	TRBJ1-2	.	CASSIFGGGSRGANYGYTF
TRBV7-2	TRBJ1-6	.	CASSANRGQRDSPLHF
TRBV21-1	TRBJ2-7	.	CASSGDRVLSSYEQYF
TRBV27	TRBJ2-2	.	CASSLQGDVGGELFF
TRBV6-1	TRBJ2-1	.	CASSEAQRGRSEQFF
TRBV7-6	TRBJ2-2	.	CASSPQPGQASTGELFF
TRBV9	TRBJ2-6	.	CASSVAQGRASGANVLTF
TRBV6-2/TRBV6-3	TRBJ2-3	.	CASSYSGGGATDTQYF
TRBV11-2	TRBJ2-7	.	CASSLGPTSGRSSNEQYF
TRBV7-2	TRBJ2-1	.	CASSLDSGTGGWNRFF
TRBV14	TRBJ1-1	.	CASSQLTGLNTEAFF
TRBV7-3	TRBJ2-5	.	CASSPRGGSNPETQYF
TRBV5-6	TRBJ2-2	.	CASSWGHNSNTGELFF
TRBV7-6	TRBJ1-1	.	CASSPTGANTEAFF
TRBV7-3	TRBJ2-5	.	CASSLNRGETQYF